This entry lists 17 T cell receptor beta chains sequenced from one sample in a study of blood T cell repertoires in COVID-19. Some clones are missing from TCRdb's copy, which holds only in-frame ones; the method was immunoSEQ multiplex PCR. Of 240,000 or so clones listed, roughly 86% are singletons. The sample was peripheral blood. The origin of the receptors is a woman between 70 and 85 years old with active or convalescent COVID-19.

This clone was observed a single time. The chain couples TRBV3-1 (or the pseudogene TRBV3-2) to TRBJ2-1, with 8 bases aligning to TRBD2. J was trimmed by 4 bases and V by 0 bases; bases with no gene match: 2. The CDR3 is made up of 15 amino acids. Germline V gene data show CDR1 as LGHDT and CDR2 as YNNKEL (reference sequence). For the CDR3, the DNA is TGTGCCAGCAGCCAAGATAGCGGGGTTTACAATGAGCAGTTCTTC. Residues: CASSQDSGVYNEQFF.

J is TRBJ2-3 and V is TRBV20-1, with D perhaps TRBD2 (7 bases). V was trimmed by 3 bases and J by 4 bases, leaving 17 bases between them. The CDR3 covers 15 residues. The V gene's germline CDR1 is DFQATT and CDR2 SNEGSKA (reference sequence). CDR3 sequence: CSASLGGGSADTQYF. CDR3 nucleotides: TGCAGTGCTAGTCTTGGGGGGGGCAGTGCAGATACGCAGTATTTT.

The chain has TRBV7-8 and TRBJ1-2; 7 bases map to TRBD1. J was trimmed by 7 bases and V by 6 bases; bases with no gene match: 14. The germline V gene has CDR1 SGHVS and CDR2 FQNEAQ. The CDR3 extends over 15 amino acids. CDR3 DNA: TGTGCCAGCAGGTCACCCGACAGGGAGGAAGGTGGCTACACCTTC. Protein: CASRSPDREEGGYTF.

The V and J genes are TRBV10-3 and TRBJ1-1, with TRBD1 identical over 8 bases. The CDR3 extends over 15 amino acids. V was pared by 4 bases and J by 6 bases, with 10 bases of the junction left unmatched. Germline CDR1 reads ENHRY; CDR2 reads SYGVKD. CDR3 bases: TGTGCCATCAGTGTGACAGGGGTAGGGTTGTCTGAAGCTTTCTTT. As protein: CAISVTGVGLSEAFF.

The chain combines TRBV7-6 with TRBJ1-5, with 10 bases matching TRBD1. V lost 1 base and J lost 5; bases outside the gene matches: 2. This CDR3 comprises 15 residues. Germline V gene sequence: CDR1 SGHVS, CDR2 FNYEAQ. The CDR3 is CASSLGGTGDQPQHF. CDR3 sequence (DNA): TGTGCCAGCAGCTTAGGGGGGACAGGGGATCAGCCCCAGCATTTT.

The chain has TRBV28 and TRBJ2-7, with 9 bases lining up with TRBD1. The CDR3 has 14 residues. CDR1 and CDR2 (germline): MDHEN, SYDVKM. V lost 8 bases to trimming and J lost 2 bases; unmatched junction nucleotides: 7. CDR3 amino acids: CASHPGQGTYEQYF. CDR3 nucleotides: TGTGCCAGCCATCCGGGACAGGGCACCTACGAGCAGTACTTC.

This chain links TRBV10-3 with TRBJ1-6, with TRBD1 matching over 7 bases. Germline CDR1 reads ENHRY; CDR2 reads SYGVKD. This CDR3 has 13 residues. V dropped 3 bases and J dropped 10; count of bases not matched to a gene: 3. Here the CDR3 DNA reads TGTGCCATCAGTGACACCAGGGGGTCACCCCTCCACTTT. Protein sequence: CAISDTRGSPLHF.

V gene TRBV5-1 combines with J gene TRBJ2-5; TRBD2 might be the D (7 bases). V was pared by 0 bases and J by 4 bases, with 10 bases between. This CDR3 is 14 amino acids long. Germline loops: CDR1 SGHRS, CDR2 YFSETQ. The DNA for the CDR3 is TGCGCCAGCAGCTTGGAGGGGGGGCGAGAGACCCAGTACTTC. Amino acid sequence: CASSLEGGRETQYF.

The chain combines TRBV5-1 with TRBJ2-1; the D gene is possibly TRBD2 (5 bases). This CDR3 spans 15 amino acids. Looked up from germline, CDR1 is SGHRS and CDR2 is YFSETQ. The V and J ends lost 6 bases and 6 bases respectively, with 19 bases between them. The CDR3 DNA reads TGCGCCAGCAAGAACCCGGGATCGACCCTCAATGAGCAGTTCTTC. It yields the protein CASKNPGSTLNEQFF. Using reference TRBV5-1 and TRBJ2-1 for the parts outside the CDR3, the full variable domain is KAGVTQTPRYLIKTRGQQVTLSCSPISGHRSVSWYQQTPGQGLQFLFEYFSETQRNKGNFPGRFSGRQFSNSRSEMNVSTLELGDSALYLCASKNPGSTLNEQFFGPGTRLTVL.

The V gene is TRBV5-6, the J gene TRBJ1-4, with TRBD1 identical over 8 bases. There are 15 residues in the CDR3. Germline V CDR1 and CDR2: SGHDT, YYEEEE. Trimming removed 2 bases from V and 5 bases from J; junction bases left unmatched: 5. The CDR3 bases are TGTGCCAGCAGCTTCCTAGGGACAGGCAATGAAAAACTGTTTTTT. Its protein is CASSFLGTGNEKLFF.

V gene TRBV18 combines with J gene TRBJ1-1; the D gene is possibly TRBD1 (5 bases). Trimming removed 2 bases from V and 1 base from J, with 8 bases in between. The CDR3 is 14 amino acids. The germline V gene has CDR1 KGHSH and CDR2 LQKENI. The CDR3 DNA follows: TGTGCCAGCTCACCAGGGGCCCAGAACACTGAAGCTTTCTTT. Translating it yields CASSPGAQNTEAFF. The full variable domain, rest sourced from reference TRBV18 and TRBJ1-1, is NAGVMQNPRHLVRRRGQEARLRCSPMKGHSHVYWYRQLPEEGLKFMVYLQKENIIDESGMPKERFSAEFPKEGPSILRIQQVVRGDSAAYFCASSPGAQNTEAFFGQGTRLTVV.

The chain links TRBV10-3 to TRBJ1-2, with D maybe TRBD1 (5 bases). This CDR3 has 14 amino acids. With 3 bases removed from V and 5 bases from J, the gap between germline ends came to 13 bases. CDR1 and CDR2 (germline): ENHRY, SYGVKD. CDR3 nucleotides: TGTGCCATCAGTGATCCCGCGGGGGGGTATGGCTACACCTTC. Its translation is CAISDPAGGYGYTF.

The J gene is TRBJ2-5, the V gene TRBV12-3 or TRBV12-4; D ambiguous. The CDR3 consists of 11 residues. Between the trimmed V and J ends, which lost 2 bases and 4 bases, there was a span of 2 bases. In DNA, the CDR3 is TGTGCCAGCAGTTTACTAGAGACCCAGTACTTC. This sequence encodes CASSLLETQYF.

This clone was observed a single time. The V gene is TRBV7-9, the J gene TRBJ2-1, with TRBD2 identical over 7 bases. V gave up 1 base and J gave up 4 bases; unmatched junction bases: 10. The CDR3 has 17 amino acids. The germline V gene has CDR1 SEHNR and CDR2 FQNEAQ (reference sequence). CDR3 DNA: TGTGCCAGCAGCTTAGGATCCGGGACTACAATGTACAATGAGCAGTTCTTC. As protein: CASSLGSGTTMYNEQFF.

The gene calls are TRBV15 and TRBJ1-2; D not resolved. Germline values: CDR1 LNHNV, CDR2 YYDKDF (reference sequence). The length of the CDR3 is 14 residues. V was shortened by 5 bases and J by 4 bases, with 14 bases between the two germline ends. The chain's CDR3 is CATSAQDGFYGYTF. The CDR3 coding sequence is TGTGCCACCAGCGCACAAGACGGGTTCTATGGCTACACCTTC. Filled out from reference TRBV15 and TRBJ1-2, the complete variable domain reads DAMVIQNPRYQVTQFGKPVTLSCSQTLNHNVMYWYQQKSSQAPKLLFHYYDKDFNNEADTPDNFQSRRPNTSFCFLDIRSPGLGDTAMYLCATSAQDGFYGYTFGSGTRLTVV.

The CDR3 loop reads CASSLGLAGRGYEQFF. The CDR3 nucleotides read TGTGCCAGCAGCTTAGGACTAGCGGGGCGGGGGTATGAGCAGTTCTTC. The chain has TRBV7-2 and TRBJ2-1; 11 bases line up with TRBD2. Per germline, CDR1 SGHTA and CDR2 FQGNSA. This CDR3 contains 16 residues. After removal of 1 base from V and 8 bases from J, the junction contained 7 bases not matched to a gene.

The chain joins TRBV6-2 or TRBV6-3 to TRBJ1-1; possibly TRBD1 for D (6 bases). Trimming took off 5 bases at V and 9 bases at J, with 13 bases between the two ends. The CDR3 length is 12 residues. Germline V gene lookup returns CDR1 MNHEY and CDR2 SVGEGT. The CDR3 reads CASSLPQGQAFF. The CDR3 DNA is TGTGCCAGCAGTCTACCACAGGGCCAAGCTTTCTTT.